These 7 T cell receptor beta chains originate from one sample sequenced in a study of CD8+CD57+ T cells in acquired aplastic anemia. The study profiled TCR beta VDJ and CDR3 using genomic DNA as template. TCRdb recomputed calls from the reads with MiXCR, one row per CDR3 protein. The table shows some 130,000 distinct CDR3 sequences, with more than 35% occurring only once. Specimen: sorted CD4+, CD8+, or CD8+CD57+ T cells (not recorded which) from PBMCs. Every receptor here comes from a human donor in good health, serving as a control.

As to this clonotype: One end of the junction is discordant with germline, which a read error may explain. J is TRBJ2-3 and V is TRBV7-9; 7 bases map to TRBD2. The CDR3 has 14 residues. The germline V gene has CDR1 SEHNR and CDR2 FQNEAQ (reference sequence). CDR3 sequence: CASSLAGEADTRYF. CDR3 DNA: TGTGCCAGCAGCTTGGCGGGAGAGGCAGATACGCGGTATTTT.

The chain carries TRBV15 and TRBJ2-1, with 9 nucleotides matching TRBD1. With V trimmed by 3 bases and J by 0 bases, 6 bases remained unmatched. The germline gives CDR1 LNHNV, CDR2 YYDKDF (reference sequence). The CDR3 consists of 17 residues. CDR3 DNA: TGTGCCACCAGCAGGGGACAGGGCCTCAGCTCCTACAATGAGCAGTTCTTC. This encodes CATSRGQGLSSYNEQFF.

A few counts support this clonotype. A read error is possible here, since a much larger clone lies one base away. This sequence joins TRBV5-1 and TRBJ2-7; 7 bases are a match to TRBD2. V shed 7 bases, J shed 3 bases, and the junction held 22 bases outside the gene matches. This CDR3 has 18 residues. CDR1 and CDR2 (germline): SGHRS, YFSETQ. CDR3 bases: TGCGCCAGCGGCCCCGTGTCCGGGAGGCTGATCAACCGCTACGAGCAGTACTTC. This encodes CASGPVSGRLINRYEQYF.

About this clonotype: The junction departs from the called germline gene at one end, perhaps through a read error. The chain employs TRBV19 and TRBJ2-4; D remains ambiguous. CDR3 length equals 13 residues. CDR1 is LNHDA and CDR2 is SQIVND in the germline V gene (reference sequence). The CDR3 region is CAGSLNNKNIQYF. Written as DNA, the CDR3 is TGTGCCGGTAGTCTGAACAACAAAAACATTCAGTACTTC.

The sample holds a few counts of this clonotype. The CDR3 loop reads CASRHGVSRPGENEKLFF. In DNA, the CDR3 is TGCGCCAGCAGGCATGGGGTTTCCCGCCCCGGTGAGAATGAAAAACTGTTTTTT. This rearrangement joins TRBV5-1 to TRBJ1-4; D ambiguous. V dropped 5 bases and J dropped 5 bases, with 25 bases sitting between them. From germline, CDR1 is SGHRS and CDR2 YFSETQ. The CDR3 has 18 amino acids.

This clonotype has ten or more counts. The chain is built from TRBV20-1 and TRBJ2-5, with TRBD2 matching 9 bases. Trimming at V came to 2 bases and at J to 3 bases, leaving 4 bases not matched to a gene. The germline gives CDR1 DFQATT, CDR2 SNEGSKA (reference sequence). The CDR3 loop spans 14 amino acids. The CDR3, as DNA: TGCAGTGCTAGATCTCCTAGCGGGGAAGAGACCCAGTACTTC. It is translated as CSARSPSGEETQYF.

This chain joins TRBV11-1 and TRBJ2-3; possible D gene TRBD2, 5 bases. The germline V gene has CDR1 SGHAT and CDR2 FQDESV (reference sequence). V was pared by 3 bases and J by 0 bases, with 10 bases between. CDR3 length: 15 amino acids. CDR3 amino acids: CASSFPGESTDTQYF. The CDR3 region has the DNA TGTGCCAGCAGCTTCCCCGGGGAGAGCACAGATACGCAGTATTTT.